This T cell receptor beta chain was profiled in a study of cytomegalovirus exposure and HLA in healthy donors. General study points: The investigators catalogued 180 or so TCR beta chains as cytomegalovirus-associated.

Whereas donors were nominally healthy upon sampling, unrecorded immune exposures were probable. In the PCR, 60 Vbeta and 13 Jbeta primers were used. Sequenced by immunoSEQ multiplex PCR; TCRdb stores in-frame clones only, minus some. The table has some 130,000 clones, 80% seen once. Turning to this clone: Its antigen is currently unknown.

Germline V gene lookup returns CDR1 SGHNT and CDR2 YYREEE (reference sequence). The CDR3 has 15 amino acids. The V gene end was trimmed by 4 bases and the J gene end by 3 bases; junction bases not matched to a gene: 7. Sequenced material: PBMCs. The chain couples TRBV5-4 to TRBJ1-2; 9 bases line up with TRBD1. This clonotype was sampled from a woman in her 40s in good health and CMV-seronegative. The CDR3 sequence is CASSNQGQGYYGYTF. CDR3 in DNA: TGTGCCAGCAGCAACCAGGGACAGGGATACTATGGCTACACCTTC.